The present entry profiles one T cell receptor (beta chain) with its context. Its cognate antigen is unknown. The CDR3 runs to 14 residues. The germline V gene encodes CDR1 DFQATT and CDR2 SNEGSKA (reference sequence). V lost 1 base, J lost 0 bases, and 3 bases stayed unmatched. Sequencing of TCR beta drew on CD8+ and CD4+ T cells from blood. The sample originates from a study of CD8 T cells in Susac syndrome. Background on the study: Patients with Susac syndrome were therapy-naive, taking corticosteroids, with some also receiving intravenous immunoglobulin, or taking intravenous immunoglobulin alone at the time their blood was drawn.

Regarding the study as a whole: Susac CD8+ clonal expansion peaked in TEMRA cells and active patients. There were around 16 Susac-specific public clones in total CD8+ repertoires and a few in CD8+ TEMRA repertoires.

Reverse transcription used 0.5 to 1 ug RNA and random hexamers. A single record per CDR3 protein comes from TCRdb applying MiXCR to the immunoSEQ multiplex PCR reads. The table includes approximately 94,000 distinct CDR3 sequences, 95% detected once. The sequence was obtained from a human donor with Susac syndrome. Sequenced: CD8+ T cells from PBMCs. J is TRBJ2-7 and V is TRBV20-1; 7 bases fit TRBD1. The CDR3 loop reads CSARGGQISYEQYF. The CDR3 bases are TGCAGTGCTAGAGGGGGACAGATCTCCTACGAGCAGTACTTC.